This T cell receptor beta chain was retrieved from a study of cytomegalovirus exposure and HLA in healthy donors. On the study more broadly: Of all 400 or so donors who were genotyped, about 84% belonged to the Caucasian-associated ancestry cluster.

Comment on this clone: The target antigen is unknown.

PCR primers comprised 60 Vbeta and 13 Jbeta primers. Here immunoSEQ multiplex PCR was the method, and the copy in TCRdb shows in-frame clones only, minus some. Of some 110,000 clones in the sample, roughly two thirds were seen once. Each donor was healthy, and each was a bone marrow donor. Findings and limits, study-wide: In an earlier analysis, most TCR beta V segments were productive about 90% or about 30% of the time.

The CDR3 covers 13 residues. V lost 3 bases, J lost 10 bases, and 14 bases lay in between. Germline CDR1 SGDLS, CDR2 YYNGEE. Sample: PBMCs. The clonotype originates from a female donor in good health and CMV-seronegative. The V call is TRBV9, the J call TRBJ2-1; possibly TRBD2 for D (5 bases). The CDR3 is CASSAPAGGEQFF. CDR3 coding DNA: TGTGCCAGCAGCGCCCCCGCTGGAGGAGAGCAGTTCTTC.